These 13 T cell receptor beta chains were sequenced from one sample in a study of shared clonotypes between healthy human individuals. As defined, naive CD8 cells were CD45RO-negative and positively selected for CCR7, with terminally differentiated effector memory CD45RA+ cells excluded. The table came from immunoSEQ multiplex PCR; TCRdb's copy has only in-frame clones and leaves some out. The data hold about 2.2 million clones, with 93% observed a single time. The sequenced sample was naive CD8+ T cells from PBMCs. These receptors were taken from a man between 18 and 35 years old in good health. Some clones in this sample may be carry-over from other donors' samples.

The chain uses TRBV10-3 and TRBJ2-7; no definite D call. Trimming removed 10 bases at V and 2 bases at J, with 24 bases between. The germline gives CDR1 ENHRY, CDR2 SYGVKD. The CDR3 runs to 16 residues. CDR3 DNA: TGTGCCACTTACGACCCTGGACGGATGATGACCTACGAGCAGTACTTC. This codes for CATYDPGRMMTYEQYF.

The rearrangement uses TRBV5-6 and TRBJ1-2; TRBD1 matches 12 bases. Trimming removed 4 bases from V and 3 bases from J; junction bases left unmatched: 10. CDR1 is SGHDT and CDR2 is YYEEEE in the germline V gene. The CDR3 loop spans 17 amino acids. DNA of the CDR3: TGTGCCAGCAGCGTAACCGGGACAGGGGGCGTTGACTATGGCTACACCTTC. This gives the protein CASSVTGTGGVDYGYTF. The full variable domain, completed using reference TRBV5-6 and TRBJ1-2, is DAGVTQSPTHLIKTRGQQVTLRCSPKSGHDTVSWYQQALGQGPQFIFQYYEEEERQRGNFPDRFSGHQFPNYSSELNVNALLLGDSALYLCASSVTGTGGVDYGYTFGSGTRLTVV.

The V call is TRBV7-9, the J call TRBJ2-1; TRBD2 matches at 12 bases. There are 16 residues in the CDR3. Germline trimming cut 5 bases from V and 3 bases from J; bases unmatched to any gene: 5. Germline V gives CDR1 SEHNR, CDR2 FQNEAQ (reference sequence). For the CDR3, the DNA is TGTGCCAGCAGCCCGCGGACTAGCGGGAACTACAATGAGCAGTTCTTC. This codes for CASSPRTSGNYNEQFF.

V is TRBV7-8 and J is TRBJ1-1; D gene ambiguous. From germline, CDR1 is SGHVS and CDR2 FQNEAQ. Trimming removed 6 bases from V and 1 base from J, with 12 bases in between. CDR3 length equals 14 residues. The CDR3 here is CASSTSTENTEAFF. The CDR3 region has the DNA TGTGCCAGCAGTACATCCACAGAGAACACTGAAGCTTTCTTT.

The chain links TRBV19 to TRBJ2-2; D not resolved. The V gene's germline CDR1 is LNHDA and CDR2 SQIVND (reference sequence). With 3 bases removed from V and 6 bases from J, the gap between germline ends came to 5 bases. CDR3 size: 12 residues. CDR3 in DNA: TGTGCCAGTAGTATTAGGGCCGGGGAGCTGTTTTTT. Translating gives CASSIRAGELFF. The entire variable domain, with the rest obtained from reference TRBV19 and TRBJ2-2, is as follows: DGGITQSPKYLFRKEGQNVTLSCEQNLNHDAMYWYRQDPGQGLRLIYYSQIVNDFQKGDIAEGYSVSREKKESFPLTVTSAQKNPTAFYLCASSIRAGELFFGEGSRLTVL.

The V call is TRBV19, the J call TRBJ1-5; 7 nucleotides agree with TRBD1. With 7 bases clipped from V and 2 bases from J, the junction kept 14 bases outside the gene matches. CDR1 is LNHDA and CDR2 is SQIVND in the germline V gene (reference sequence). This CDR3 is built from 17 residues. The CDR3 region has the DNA TGTGCCAGTACCACCACTTCGACAGGGTTGGGCAATCAGCCCCAGCATTTT. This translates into CASTTTSTGLGNQPQHF.

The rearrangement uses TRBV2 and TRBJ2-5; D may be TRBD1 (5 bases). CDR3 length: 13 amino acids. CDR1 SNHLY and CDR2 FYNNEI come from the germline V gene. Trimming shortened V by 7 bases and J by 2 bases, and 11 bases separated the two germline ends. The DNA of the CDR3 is TGTGCCAGCAAAAGGACAATACAAGAGACCCAGTACTTC. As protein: CASKRTIQETQYF.

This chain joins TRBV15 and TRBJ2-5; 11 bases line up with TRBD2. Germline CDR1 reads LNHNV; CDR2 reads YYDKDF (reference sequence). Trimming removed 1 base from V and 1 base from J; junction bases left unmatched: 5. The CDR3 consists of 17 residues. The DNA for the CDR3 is TGTGCCACCAGCAGAGCTGGACTAGCGGGCCTCCAAGAGACCCAGTACTTC. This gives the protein CATSRAGLAGLQETQYF.

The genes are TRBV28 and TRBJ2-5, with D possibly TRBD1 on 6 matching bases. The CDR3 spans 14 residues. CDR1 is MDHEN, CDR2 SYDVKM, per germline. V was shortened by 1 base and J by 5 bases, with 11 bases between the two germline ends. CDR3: CASSLLSRGETQYF. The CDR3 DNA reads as TGTGCCAGCAGTTTATTATCTAGGGGGGAGACCCAGTACTTC.

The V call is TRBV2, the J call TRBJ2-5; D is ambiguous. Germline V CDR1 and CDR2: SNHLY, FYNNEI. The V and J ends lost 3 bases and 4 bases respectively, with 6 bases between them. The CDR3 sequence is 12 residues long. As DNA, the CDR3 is TGTGCCAGCAGTGACGACGGAGAGACCCAGTACTTC. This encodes CASSDDGETQYF.

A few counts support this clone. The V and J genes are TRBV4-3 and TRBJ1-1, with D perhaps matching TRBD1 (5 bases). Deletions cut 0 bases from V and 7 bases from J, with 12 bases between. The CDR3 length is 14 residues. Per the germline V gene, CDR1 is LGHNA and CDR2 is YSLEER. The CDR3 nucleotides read TGCGCCAGCAGCCAAGACAGGGTGGGGATTGAAGCTTTCTTT. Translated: CASSQDRVGIEAFF.

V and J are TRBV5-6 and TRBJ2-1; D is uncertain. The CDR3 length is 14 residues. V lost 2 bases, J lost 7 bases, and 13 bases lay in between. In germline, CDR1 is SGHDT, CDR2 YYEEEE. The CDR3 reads CASSFIGVFNEQFF. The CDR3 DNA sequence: TGTGCCAGCAGCTTCATTGGGGTCTTTAATGAGCAGTTCTTC.

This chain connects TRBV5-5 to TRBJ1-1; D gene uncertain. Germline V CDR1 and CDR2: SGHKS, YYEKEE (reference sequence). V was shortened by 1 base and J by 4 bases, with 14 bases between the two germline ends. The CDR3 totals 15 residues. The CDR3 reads CASSLFRKATTEAFF. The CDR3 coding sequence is TGTGCCAGCAGCTTGTTTCGGAAGGCCACCACTGAAGCTTTCTTT.